This T cell receptor beta chain emerged from a study of blood T cell repertoires in COVID-19. Turning to the study itself: COVID-19 samples, acute and convalescent, were from the United States, Italy and Spain. The analysed material was cDNA or gDNA that came from T cells, B-cell-depleted T cells, or PBMCs.

This table comes from immunoSEQ multiplex PCR, and its TCRdb copy is limited to in-frame clones, with some not included. The repertoire holds 100,000 to 150,000 clones, around 80% seen once, with 1.9% in the top ten. The CDR3 is 15 residues long. Germline lookup yields CDR1 MNHNY and CDR2 SVGAGI (reference sequence). V was pared by 2 bases and J by 3 bases, with 14 bases between. The sample taken for sequencing was peripheral blood. The rearrangement uses TRBV6-6 and TRBJ2-7, with D possibly TRBD2 on 5 matching bases. This clonotype was obtained from a man between 65 and 85 years old with acute or convalescent COVID-19. CDR3 nucleotide sequence: TGTGCCAGCAGTTACAATAACGAGGGTGGCTACGAGCAGTACTTC. Translated, it gives CASSYNNEGGYEQYF.